The 17 T cell receptor beta chains reported below all come from one sample, sequenced in a study of graft-versus-host responses after intestinal transplantation. Clones were sequenced by immunoSEQ multiplex PCR, and TCRdb holds only the in-frame ones, with some missing. The table lists around 97,000 clones, 91% of them singletons. For these TCRs, the target antigens are not known. Sequences were derived from unstimulated CD4+ T cells sorted from spleen or lymph node cells, sampled before transplant. These receptors originate from a human donor who was the organ donor for an intestinal transplant.

The chain carries TRBV4-1 and TRBJ1-1; 8 positions agree with TRBD1. The CDR3 totals 15 residues. Germline-derived CDR1 and CDR2 are MGHRA and YSYEKL. V lost 4 bases and J lost 4; bases outside the gene matches: 8. CDR3 protein: CASSLQQGVGTEAFF. CDR3 nucleotide sequence: TGCGCCAGCAGCCTCCAACAGGGGGTGGGCACTGAAGCTTTCTTT.

CDR3 nucleotide sequence: TGTGCCAGTAGATCGGGTGGGGCGGGATCCTACGAGCAGTACTTC. Protein product: CASRSGGAGSYEQYF. The chain uses TRBV19 and TRBJ2-7, with D tentatively TRBD2 (6 bases). Trimming took 6 bases from V and 1 from J, leaving 16 bases between them. The CDR3 covers 15 residues. Germline CDR1 reads LNHDA; CDR2 reads SQIVND (reference sequence).

The V call is TRBV9, the J call TRBJ1-5; no clear D. The V and J ends lost 0 bases and 7 bases respectively, with 5 bases between them. Germline CDR1 reads SGDLS; CDR2 reads YYNGEE. The CDR3 consists of 12 residues. CDR3 sequence reads: CASSVESQPQHF. The CDR3 bases are TGTGCCAGCAGCGTAGAAAGCCAGCCCCAGCATTTT.

V and J are TRBV20-1 and TRBJ2-3, with D tentatively TRBD1 (5 bases). Germline CDR1 is DFQATT and CDR2 is SNEGSKA (reference sequence). Trimming shortened V by 3 bases and J by 5 bases, and 6 bases separated the two germline ends. The CDR3 extends over 11 amino acids. The CDR3 sequence: CSASRGDTQYF. The CDR3 region has the DNA TGCAGTGCTAGTAGGGGAGATACGCAGTATTTT.

This clone appeared a single time. The V gene is TRBV11-2, the J gene TRBJ2-7; TRBD1 agrees at 12 bases. The CDR3 runs to 17 residues. V shed 1 base and J 7 bases; nucleotides not matched to a gene: 11. The germline gives CDR1 SGHAT, CDR2 FQNNGV. The CDR3 here is CASSLGQTRDRGHEQYF. DNA of the CDR3: TGTGCCAGCAGCTTAGGTCAAACCCGGGACAGGGGGCATGAGCAGTACTTC. Full variable domain (missing parts from reference TRBV11-2 and TRBJ2-7): EAGVAQSPRYKIIEKRQSVAFWCNPISGHATLYWYQQILGQGPKLLIQFQNNGVVDDSQLPKDRFSAERLKGVDSTLKIQPAKLEDSAVYLCASSLGQTRDRGHEQYFGPGTRLTVT.

The V call is TRBV4-2, the J call TRBJ2-7; D might be TRBD2 (6 bases). V lost 4 bases to trimming and J lost 6 bases, with 25 bases between them. This CDR3 spans 17 amino acids. CDR1 LGHNA and CDR2 YNFKEQ come from the germline V gene. This chain's CDR3 is CASSRVGGLWGGGEQYF. In DNA, the CDR3 is TGTGCCAGCAGCCGCGTCGGTGGTTTGTGGGGAGGAGGCGAGCAGTACTTC.

J is TRBJ2-2 and V is TRBV6-4, with D maybe TRBD2 (6 bases). This CDR3 region has 13 residues. Germline V CDR1 and CDR2: MRHNA, SNTAGT. In nucleotides, the CDR3 is TGTGCGGAGCGGGCCTCGAACACCGGGGAGCTGTTTTTT. Translation gives CAERASNTGELFF.

The chain employs TRBV19 and TRBJ1-6; D may be TRBD1 (6 bases). Per germline, CDR1 LNHDA and CDR2 SQIVND (reference sequence). The CDR3 is made up of 18 amino acids. Trimming removed 4 bases from V and 3 bases from J, with 19 bases in between. The CDR3 nucleotides are TGTGCCAGTAGTAGATGGACAGCGTCTTCGGACTATAATTCACCCCTCCACTTT. Amino acids: CASSRWTASSDYNSPLHF.

In the case of this clone: Other DNA sequences of this sample code for an identical CDR3. The rearrangement joins TRBV4-3 to TRBJ1-2; TRBD1 is a possible D gene (6 bases). Trimming left V 3 bases short and J 3 bases short, with 8 bases between. Looked up from germline, CDR1 is LGHNA and CDR2 is YSLEER. The CDR3 sequence is 13 residues long. This chain's CDR3 is CASSQDSDYGYTF. In nucleotides, the CDR3 is TGCGCCAGCAGCCAGGACAGCGACTATGGCTACACCTTC.

The CDR3 spells CASSMVGQGNQPQHF. Here the CDR3 DNA reads TGTGCCAGTAGTATGGTCGGACAGGGGAATCAGCCCCAGCATTTT. The chain carries TRBV19 and TRBJ1-5; 9 bases map to TRBD1. CDR1 LNHDA and CDR2 SQIVND come from the germline V gene (reference sequence). CDR3 size: 15 residues. The ends lost 3 bases at V and 4 bases at J; junction bases unmatched: 4.

This sequence joins TRBV15 and TRBJ2-5; 7 bases align to TRBD1. The CDR3 loop spans 16 amino acids. The germline CDR1 and CDR2 sequences are LNHNV and YYDKDF (reference sequence). The V and J ends lost 4 bases and 1 base, in that order; junction bases with no gene match: 9. The CDR3 sequence: CATSKSLTGAQETQYF. CDR3 DNA: TGTGCCACCAGCAAAAGCCTAACAGGGGCCCAAGAGACCCAGTACTTC.

The gene calls are TRBV4-2 and TRBJ2-3, with 13 bases identical to TRBD2. V lost 6 bases to trimming and J lost 2 bases; unmatched junction nucleotides: 8. Germline V gene lookup returns CDR1 LGHNA and CDR2 YNFKEQ. This CDR3 has 17 amino acids. CDR3 DNA: TGTGCCAGCAGGGGGACTAGCGGGACCTACCTCACAGATACGCAGTATTTT. This codes for CASRGTSGTYLTDTQYF.

The chain uses TRBV19 and TRBJ1-2, with no clear D. This CDR3 region has 12 residues. The ends were cut back, 3 bases at V and 7 bases at J, with 9 bases in the middle. Per germline, CDR1 LNHDA and CDR2 SQIVND (reference sequence). The DNA for the CDR3 is TGTGCCAGTAGTATGGCGACATCTGGCTACACCTTC. It translates to CASSMATSGYTF. The whole variable domain, filled in from reference TRBV19 and TRBJ1-2, reads DGGITQSPKYLFRKEGQNVTLSCEQNLNHDAMYWYRQDPGQGLRLIYYSQIVNDFQKGDIAEGYSVSREKKESFPLTVTSAQKNPTAFYLCASSMATSGYTFGSGTRLTVV.

The chain carries TRBV5-1 and TRBJ2-1; 8 bases map to TRBD1. The CDR3 spans 16 residues. CDR1 and CDR2 from the germline V gene are SGHRS and YFSETQ. After removal of 4 bases from V and 5 bases from J, the junction contained 11 bases not matched to a gene. CDR3 sequence: CASSLYQGAGNNEQFF. As DNA, the CDR3 is TGCGCCAGCAGCCTGTACCAGGGGGCGGGTAACAATGAGCAGTTCTTC.

This rearrangement joins TRBV19 to TRBJ1-4; D perhaps matches TRBD1 (6 bases). Trimming took 5 bases from V and 4 from J, leaving 11 bases between them. The CDR3 consists of 14 residues. Germline V lookup: CDR1 LNHDA, CDR2 SQIVND (reference sequence). The CDR3 sequence: CASSPRTVNEKLFF. The CDR3 DNA is TGTGCCAGTAGTCCCCGGACAGTTAATGAAAAACTGTTTTTT.

The V gene is TRBV27, the J gene TRBJ2-1; 10 bases align to TRBD2. With 6 bases clipped from V and 7 bases from J, the junction kept 3 bases outside the gene matches. CDR3 size: 13 residues. Germline V gene data show CDR1 as MNHEY and CDR2 as SMNVEV (reference sequence). CDR3 amino acids: CASRNSGGNEQFF. CDR3 DNA: TGTGCCAGCAGAAATAGCGGGGGGAATGAGCAGTTCTTC.

V usage is TRBV28 and J usage is TRBJ2-7; D is undetermined. The CDR3 is 11 residues long. Per germline, CDR1 MDHEN and CDR2 SYDVKM. V was trimmed by 10 bases and J by 4 bases, leaving 11 bases between them. CDR3 nucleotide sequence: TGTGCCACCAATCTCCGGTACGAGCAGTACTTC. Its translation is CATNLRYEQYF.